These 13 T cell receptor beta chains were sequenced from one sample in a study of blood T cell repertoires in COVID-19. The data were produced by immunoSEQ multiplex PCR, yet TCRdb's version contains in-frame clones alone and is incomplete. The sample includes 200,000 to 300,000 clones, 88% of them seen just once. Sequencing used peripheral blood. These receptors all come from a woman aged 30 to 39 with acute or convalescent COVID-19.

The rearrangement uses TRBV6-5 and TRBJ2-1, with 10 bases lining up with TRBD2. V lost 7 bases and J lost 9; bases outside the gene matches: 12. The CDR3 is made up of 15 amino acids. CDR1 and CDR2 (germline): MNHEY, SVGAGI. Written as DNA, the CDR3 is TGTGCCAGCACCCACAGGCTAGCGGGAGTAGGTGAGCAGTTCTTC. Translation gives CASTHRLAGVGEQFF.

This clone was seen more than once but under ten times. The V gene is TRBV6-2 or TRBV6-3, the J gene TRBJ2-7; perhaps TRBD2 as D (6 bases). In germline, CDR1 is MNHEY, CDR2 SVGEGT. Trimming took 6 bases from V and 2 from J, leaving 17 bases between them. This CDR3 is 15 amino acids long. The chain's CDR3 is CASSRGAGSAYEQYF. DNA for the CDR3: TGTGCCAGCAGCCGGGGCGCGGGGAGCGCCTACGAGCAGTACTTC.

J is TRBJ2-2 and V is TRBV6-2 or TRBV6-3; 7 bases map to TRBD2. The CDR3 runs 15 residues. The germline V gene has CDR1 MNHEY and CDR2 SVGEGT. The ends lost 5 bases at V and 1 base at J; junction bases unmatched: 4. CDR3 nucleotide sequence: TGTGCCAGCAGTCGACTAGCCGAGAACACCGGGGAGCTGTTTTTT. Translated, it gives CASSRLAENTGELFF.

This sequence joins TRBV9 and TRBJ2-2, with 10 bases matching TRBD2. J lost 1 base, V lost 3 bases, and 3 bases had no gene match. The germline V gene encodes CDR1 SGDLS and CDR2 YYNGEE. This CDR3 has 16 amino acids. The CDR3 protein is CASSALAGENTGELFF. The CDR3, as DNA: TGTGCCAGCAGCGCCCTAGCGGGAGAGAACACCGGGGAGCTGTTTTTT. Based on the CDR3 plus reference TRBV9 and TRBJ2-2, the full variable domain is DSGVTQTPKHLITATGQRVTLRCSPRSGDLSVYWYQQSLDQGLQFLIQYYNGEERAKGNILERFSAQQFPDLHSELNLSSLELGDSALYFCASSALAGENTGELFFGEGSRLTVL.

The chain combines TRBV12-5 with TRBJ1-5; 9 bases are shared with TRBD1. The CDR3 loop spans 15 amino acids. V dropped 5 bases and J dropped 3; count of bases not matched to a gene: 5. Germline CDR1 LGHNT, CDR2 FRNRAP. In nucleotides, the CDR3 is TGTGCTAGTGGTGGCGGGACAGGGTACAATCAGCCCCAGCATTTT. This gives the protein CASGGGTGYNQPQHF.

The chain has TRBV21-1 and TRBJ1-4. TRBV21-1 is shown as a pseudogene. CDR3 length: 13 amino acids. In DNA, the CDR3 is TGTGCCAGCAGCACCAAGTGCTTCGGGGAACTGTTTTTT. This encodes CASSTKCFGELFF.

V gene TRBV4-2 combines with J gene TRBJ2-1, with 9 bases aligning to TRBD2. Per germline, CDR1 LGHNA and CDR2 YNFKEQ. The CDR3 totals 16 residues. V lost 0 bases and J lost 1; bases outside the gene matches: 1. In DNA form, the CDR3 reads TGTGCCAGCAGCCAAGAGGCGGGAGGGTCCTACAATGAGCAGTTCTTC. It yields the protein CASSQEAGGSYNEQFF.

The V and J genes are TRBV25-1 and TRBJ2-2, with 13 bases identical to TRBD2. CDR1 is MGHDK and CDR2 is SYGVNS in the germline V gene. The CDR3 length is 14 residues. With V trimmed by 7 bases and J by 7 bases, 3 bases remained unmatched. The CDR3 coding sequence is TGTGCCAGCACGGGACTAGCGGGGATCGGGGAGCTGTTTTTT. Its translation is CASTGLAGIGELFF.

This chain joins TRBV3-1 (or the pseudogene TRBV3-2) and TRBJ1-6, with TRBD1 matching over 8 bases. Germline V CDR1 and CDR2: LGHDT, YNNKEL (reference sequence). The CDR3 consists of 15 residues. Unmatched junction bases numbered 8, after V lost 4 bases and J lost 9 bases. The chain's CDR3 is CASSRPDRVRSPLHF. The DNA of the CDR3 is TGTGCCAGCAGCCGGCCGGACAGGGTTCGTTCACCCCTCCACTTT.

This rearrangement joins TRBV11-2 to TRBJ1-4; 9 bases fit TRBD1. V gave up 5 bases and J gave up 7 bases; unmatched junction bases: 5. Germline CDR1 SGHAT, CDR2 FQNNGV. This CDR3 is 14 amino acids long. CDR3 nucleotides: TGTGCCAGCAGCCAGGGACAGGGTGGTGAAAAACTGTTTTTT. Amino acid sequence: CASSQGQGGEKLFF.

The chain couples TRBV7-9 to TRBJ2-1; D is possibly TRBD2 (7 bases). The CDR3 spans 15 residues. Looked up from germline, CDR1 is SEHNR and CDR2 is FQNEAQ (reference sequence). Trimming took off 4 bases at V and 3 bases at J, with 13 bases between the two ends. In nucleotides, the CDR3 is TGTGCCAGCAGCTACAGGGCTAGCGGCTACAATGAGCAGTTCTTC. Protein sequence: CASSYRASGYNEQFF. Together with reference TRBV7-9 and TRBJ2-1, the CDR3 gives the full variable domain: DTGVSQNPRHKITKRGQNVTFRCDPISEHNRLYWYRQTLGQGPEFLTYFQNEAQLEKSRLLSDRFSAERPKGSFSTLEIQRTEQGDSAMYLCASSYRASGYNEQFFGPGTRLTVL.

The V call is TRBV30, the J call TRBJ2-7; D unresolved. The length of the CDR3 is 14 residues. Germline-derived CDR1 and CDR2 are GTSNPN and SVGIG (reference sequence). Trimming cost V 2 bases and J 2 bases, with 13 bases left between them. The CDR3 bases are TGTGCCTGGAGTAGGATGGGCAAAACCTACGAGCAGTACTTC. It codes for CAWSRMGKTYEQYF. Variable domain in full (rest from reference TRBV30 and TRBJ2-7): SQTIHQWPATLVQPVGSPLSLECTVEGTSNPNLYWYRQAAGRGLQLLFYSVGIGQISSEVPQNLSASRPQDRQFILSSKKLLLSDSGFYLCAWSRMGKTYEQYFGPGTRLTVT.

The J gene is TRBJ1-5, the V gene TRBV5-4; D gene unclear. From germline, CDR1 is SGHNT and CDR2 YYREEE (reference sequence). The CDR3 extends over 13 amino acids. Between the trimmed V and J ends, which lost 4 bases and 0 bases, there was a span of 5 bases. As DNA, the CDR3 is TGTGCCAGCAGCCCAGATAGCAATCAGCCCCAGCATTTT. Its translation: CASSPDSNQPQHF.